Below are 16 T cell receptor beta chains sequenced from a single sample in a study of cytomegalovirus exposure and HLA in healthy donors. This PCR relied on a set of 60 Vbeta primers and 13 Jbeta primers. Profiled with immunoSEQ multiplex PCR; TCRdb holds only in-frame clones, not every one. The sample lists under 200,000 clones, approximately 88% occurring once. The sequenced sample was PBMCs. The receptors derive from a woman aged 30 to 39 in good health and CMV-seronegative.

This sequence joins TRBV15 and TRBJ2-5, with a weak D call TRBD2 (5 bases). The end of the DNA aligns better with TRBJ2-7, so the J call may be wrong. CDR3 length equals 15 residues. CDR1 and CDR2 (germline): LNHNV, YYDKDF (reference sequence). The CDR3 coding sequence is TGTGCCACCAGCAGAGACCTCGGGGTCGGGAACGAGCAGTACTTC. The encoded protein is CATSRDLGVGNEQYF.

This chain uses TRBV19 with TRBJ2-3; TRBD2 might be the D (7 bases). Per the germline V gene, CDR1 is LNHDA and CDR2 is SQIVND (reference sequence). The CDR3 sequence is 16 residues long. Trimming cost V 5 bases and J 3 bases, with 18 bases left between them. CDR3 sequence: CASSRWKGGATDTQYF. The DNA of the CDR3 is TGTGCCAGTAGTCGGTGGAAGGGGGGGGCAACAGATACGCAGTATTTT. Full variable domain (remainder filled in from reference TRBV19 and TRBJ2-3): DGGITQSPKYLFRKEGQNVTLSCEQNLNHDAMYWYRQDPGQGLRLIYYSQIVNDFQKGDIAEGYSVSREKKESFPLTVTSAQKNPTAFYLCASSRWKGGATDTQYFGPGTRLTVL.

CDR3: CASSLALGSGGTTGELFF. The CDR3 DNA reads as TGTGCCAGCAGCTTAGCGCTGGGGTCAGGGGGTACCACCGGGGAGCTGTTTTTT. The chain is built from TRBV7-6 and TRBJ2-2, with 7 bases fitting TRBD1. CDR1 and CDR2 (germline): SGHVS, FNYEAQ. J gave up 4 bases and V 0 bases, and 11 bases lay outside the gene matches. The CDR3 has 18 amino acids.

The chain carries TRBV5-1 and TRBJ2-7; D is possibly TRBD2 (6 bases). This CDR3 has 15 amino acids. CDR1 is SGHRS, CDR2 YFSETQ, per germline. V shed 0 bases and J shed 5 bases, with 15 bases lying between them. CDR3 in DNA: TGCGCCAGCAGCTTGGAGGAGGGGTTCGGGGACGAGCAGTACTTC. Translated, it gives CASSLEEGFGDEQYF.

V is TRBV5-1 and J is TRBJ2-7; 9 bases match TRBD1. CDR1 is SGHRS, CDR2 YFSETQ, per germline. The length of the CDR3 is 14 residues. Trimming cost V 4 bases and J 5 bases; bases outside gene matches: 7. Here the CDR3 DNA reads TGCGCCAGCAGCCGACGGGACAGGGCCGACGAGCAGTACTTC. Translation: CASSRRDRADEQYF.

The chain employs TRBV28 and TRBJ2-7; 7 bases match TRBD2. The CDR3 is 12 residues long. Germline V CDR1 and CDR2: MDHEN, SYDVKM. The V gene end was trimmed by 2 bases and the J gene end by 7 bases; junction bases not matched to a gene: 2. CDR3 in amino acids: CASSLRRGEQYF. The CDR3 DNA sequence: TGTGCCAGCAGTTTACGGCGGGGGGAGCAGTACTTC.

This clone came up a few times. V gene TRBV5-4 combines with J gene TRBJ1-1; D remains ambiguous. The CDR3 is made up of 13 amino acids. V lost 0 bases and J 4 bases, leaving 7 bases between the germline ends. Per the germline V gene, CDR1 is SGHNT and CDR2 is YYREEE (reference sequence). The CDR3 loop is CASSLEEVTEAFF. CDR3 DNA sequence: TGTGCCAGCAGCTTGGAAGAGGTCACTGAAGCTTTCTTT.

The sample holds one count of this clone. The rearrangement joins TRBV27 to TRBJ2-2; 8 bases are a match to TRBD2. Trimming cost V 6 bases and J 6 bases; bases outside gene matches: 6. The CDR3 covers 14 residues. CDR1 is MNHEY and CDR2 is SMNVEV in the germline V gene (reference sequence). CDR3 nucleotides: TGTGCCAGCAGGCCCGGGACTAGTGCCGGGGAGCTGTTTTTT. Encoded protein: CASRPGTSAGELFF.

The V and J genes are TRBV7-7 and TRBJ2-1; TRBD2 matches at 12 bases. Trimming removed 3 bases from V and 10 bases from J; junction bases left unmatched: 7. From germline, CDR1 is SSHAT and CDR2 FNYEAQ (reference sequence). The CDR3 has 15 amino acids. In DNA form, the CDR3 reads TGTGCCAGCAGCTTGGCTAGCGGGAGGGCCGGGGAGCAGTTCTTC. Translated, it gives CASSLASGRAGEQFF. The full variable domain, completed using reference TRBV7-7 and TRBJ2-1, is GAGVSQSPRYKVTKRGQDVTLRCDPISSHATLYWYQQALGQGPEFLTYFNYEAQPDKSGLPSDRFSAERPEGSISTLTIQRTEQRDSAMYRCASSLASGRAGEQFFGPGTRLTVL.

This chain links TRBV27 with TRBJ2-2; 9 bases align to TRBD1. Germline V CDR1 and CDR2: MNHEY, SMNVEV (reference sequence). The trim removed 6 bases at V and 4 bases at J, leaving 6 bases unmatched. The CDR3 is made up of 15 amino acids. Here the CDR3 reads CASRTGTGPTGELFF. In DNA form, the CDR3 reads TGTGCCAGCAGAACCGGGACAGGGCCCACCGGGGAGCTGTTTTTT.

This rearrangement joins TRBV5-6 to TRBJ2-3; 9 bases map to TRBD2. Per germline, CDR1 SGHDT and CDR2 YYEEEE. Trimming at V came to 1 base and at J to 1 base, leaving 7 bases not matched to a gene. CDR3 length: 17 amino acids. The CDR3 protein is CASSLRFAGGRTDTQYF. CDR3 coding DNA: TGTGCCAGCAGCTTGCGGTTTGCGGGGGGGCGCACAGATACGCAGTATTTT. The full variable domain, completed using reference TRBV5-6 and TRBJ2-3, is DAGVTQSPTHLIKTRGQQVTLRCSPKSGHDTVSWYQQALGQGPQFIFQYYEEEERQRGNFPDRFSGHQFPNYSSELNVNALLLGDSALYLCASSLRFAGGRTDTQYFGPGTRLTVL.

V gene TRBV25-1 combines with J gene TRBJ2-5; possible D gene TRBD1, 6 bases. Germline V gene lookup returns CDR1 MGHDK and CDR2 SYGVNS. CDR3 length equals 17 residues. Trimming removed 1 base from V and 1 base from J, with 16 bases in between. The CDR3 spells CASSELGSPRGQETQYF. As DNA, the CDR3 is TGTGCCAGCAGTGAATTAGGGTCTCCCAGGGGCCAAGAGACCCAGTACTTC.

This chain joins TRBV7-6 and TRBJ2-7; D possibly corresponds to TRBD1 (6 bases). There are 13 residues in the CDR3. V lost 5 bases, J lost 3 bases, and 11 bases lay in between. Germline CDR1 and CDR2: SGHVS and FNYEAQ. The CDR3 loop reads CASSPRTDYEQYF. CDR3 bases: TGTGCCAGCAGCCCCCGGACAGACTACGAGCAGTACTTC.

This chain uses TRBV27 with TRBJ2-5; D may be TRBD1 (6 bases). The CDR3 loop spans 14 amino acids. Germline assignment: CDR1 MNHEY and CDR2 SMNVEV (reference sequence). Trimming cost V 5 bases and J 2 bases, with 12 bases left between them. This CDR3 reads CASSPGHLQETQYF. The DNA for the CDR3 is TGTGCCAGCAGTCCGGGACACCTTCAAGAGACCCAGTACTTC.

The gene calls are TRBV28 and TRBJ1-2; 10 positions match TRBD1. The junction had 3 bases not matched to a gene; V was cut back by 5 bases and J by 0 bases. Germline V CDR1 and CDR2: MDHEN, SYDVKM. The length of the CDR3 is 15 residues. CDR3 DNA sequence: TGTGCCAGCAGTAGGGACAGGGGTACTAACTATGGCTACACCTTC. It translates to CASSRDRGTNYGYTF.

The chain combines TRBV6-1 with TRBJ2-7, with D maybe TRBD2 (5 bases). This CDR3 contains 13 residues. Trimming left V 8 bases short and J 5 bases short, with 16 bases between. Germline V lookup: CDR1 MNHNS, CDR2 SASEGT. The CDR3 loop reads CASLRVPWDEQYF. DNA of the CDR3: TGTGCCAGCCTGAGGGTACCATGGGACGAGCAGTACTTC.